This TCR beta chain appears in the sequencing data of a study of glioma-infiltrating T cells. Study observations and caveats: Gliomas, especially low-grade, showed above-expected tissue-blood divergence; non-neoplastic patients showed below. Tissue and blood shared very few CDR3 sequences.

TCR alpha and beta CDR3 regions were amplified from RNA using iRepertoire nested multiplex PCR. Input was roughly 85-450 ng of tissue mRNA or PBMC total RNA. From the multiplex PCR reads, TCRdb called clonotypes with MiXCR, one entry per CDR3 protein. The sample lists about 140,000 distinct CDR3 sequences, more than 35% occurring once. Comments on this clonotype: Its antigen is unidentified.

CDR1 is DFQATT and CDR2 is SNEGSKA in the germline V gene (reference sequence). The CDR3 has 13 residues. With V trimmed by 5 bases and J by 5 bases, 9 bases remained unmatched. J is TRBJ2-7 and V is TRBV20-1, with TRBD1 matching 7 bases. The sequenced sample consisted of glioma tissue, nonneoplastic brain tissue, or PBMCs (not recorded which). The receptor was isolated from a human donor with low-grade glioma or glioblastoma, undergoing nonglioma brain surgery, or in good health (not recorded which). This CDR3 reads CSALQGHGDEQYF. CDR3 bases: TGCAGTGCTCTACAGGGGCACGGGGACGAGCAGTACTTC.